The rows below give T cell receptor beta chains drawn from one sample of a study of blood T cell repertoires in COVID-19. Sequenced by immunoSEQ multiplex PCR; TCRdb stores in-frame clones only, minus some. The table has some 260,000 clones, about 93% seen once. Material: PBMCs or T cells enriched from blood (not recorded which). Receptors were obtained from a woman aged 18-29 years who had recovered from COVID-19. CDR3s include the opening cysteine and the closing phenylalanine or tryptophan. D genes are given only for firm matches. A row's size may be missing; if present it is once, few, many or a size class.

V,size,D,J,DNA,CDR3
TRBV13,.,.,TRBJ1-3,TGTGCCAGCAGCTTCCGAAGGCAGGGATTTGGAAACACCATATATTTT,CASSFRRQGFGNTIYF
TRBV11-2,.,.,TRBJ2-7,TGTGCCAGCAGCTTAGTGGCTAGCTACGAGCAGTACTTC,CASSLVASYEQYF
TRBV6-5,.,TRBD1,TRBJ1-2,TGTGCCAGCAGACCGGGACAGGGAGACGGCTACACCTTC,CASRPGQGDGYTF
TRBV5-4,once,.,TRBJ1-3,TGTGCCAGCAGCTTAGACACGAGCTCTGGAAACACCATATATTTT,CASSLDTSSGNTIYF
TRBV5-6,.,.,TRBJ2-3,TGTGCCAGCGGAAGCGGTAACACAGATACGCAGTATTTT,CASGSGNTDTQYF
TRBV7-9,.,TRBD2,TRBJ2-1,TGTGCCAGCACCGACCAAGGACTAGCGGAAGAGGGGAATGAGCAGTTCTTC,CASTDQGLAEEGNEQFF
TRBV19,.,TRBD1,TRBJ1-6,TGTGCCAGTAGTATCGACAGGGGGTCGGGGAATTCACCCCTCCACTTT,CASSIDRGSGNSPLHF
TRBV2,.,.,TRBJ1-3,TGTGCCAGCAGTGAAACCAGGGGAGACGGAAACACCATATATTTT,CASSETRGDGNTIYF
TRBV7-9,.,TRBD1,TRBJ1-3,TGTGCCAGCAGCTCCGGACAGGCGGACGGAAACACCATATATTTT,CASSSGQADGNTIYF
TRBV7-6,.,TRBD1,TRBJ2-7,TGTGCCAGCAGCTTTAGACAGGGGGGACTCTACGAGCAGTACTTC,CASSFRQGGLYEQYF
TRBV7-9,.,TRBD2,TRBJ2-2,TGTGCCAGCAGCTTAGGGGTTAGCGGGACCGGGGAGCTGTTTTTT,CASSLGVSGTGELFF
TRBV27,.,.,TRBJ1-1,TGTGCCAGCATCGCGGGAATAGGGGAAGCTTTCTTT,CASIAGIGEAFF
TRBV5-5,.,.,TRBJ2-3,TGTGCCAGCAGCTTGGATCAAAGCACAGATACGCAGTATTTT,CASSLDQSTDTQYF
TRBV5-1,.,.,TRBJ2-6,TGCGCCAGCAGCTTGGGACAGTACGGGGCCAACGTCCTGACTTTC,CASSLGQYGANVLTF
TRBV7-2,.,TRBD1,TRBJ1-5,TGTGCCAGCAGCGACCTCGGGACAGGGGCGTTGCATTTT,CASSDLGTGALHF
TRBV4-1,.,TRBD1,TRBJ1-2,TGCGCCAGCAGCCAAGACCAGGGGGCGGACTATGGCTACACCTTC,CASSQDQGADYGYTF
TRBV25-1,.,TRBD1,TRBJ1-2,TGTGCCAGCAGTGAAACAGGGGTTCTCAACTATGGCTACACCTTC,CASSETGVLNYGYTF
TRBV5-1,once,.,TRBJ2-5,TGCGCCAGCAGCGCGGGACAGATCCAAGAGACCCAGTACTTC,CASSAGQIQETQYF
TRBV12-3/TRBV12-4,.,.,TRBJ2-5,TGTGCCAGCAGACAGGGATGGGCCGAGACCCAGTACTTC,CASRQGWAETQYF
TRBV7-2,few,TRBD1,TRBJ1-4,TGTGCCAGCAGCTCCGGGACAGGGGAGGGAAAACTGTTTTTT,CASSSGTGEGKLFF
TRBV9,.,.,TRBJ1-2,TGTGCCAGCAGCGTAGACACAGGGACCTATGGCTACACCTTC,CASSVDTGTYGYTF
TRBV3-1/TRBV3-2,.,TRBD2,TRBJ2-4,TGTGCCAGCAGTGGAGCGGGGGGTATAGCCAAAAACATTCAGTACTTC,CASSGAGGIAKNIQYF
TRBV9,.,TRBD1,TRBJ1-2,TGTGCCAGCAGTCGTGGGACAGGGAATGGCTACACCTTC,CASSRGTGNGYTF
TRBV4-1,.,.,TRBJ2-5,TGCGCCAGCAGCCAAGTACCACAGGGTGAAGAAGAGACCCAGTACTTC,CASSQVPQGEEETQYF
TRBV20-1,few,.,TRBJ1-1,TGCAGTGCTAGTCCTTTCCTGAACACTGAAGCTTTCTTT,CSASPFLNTEAFF
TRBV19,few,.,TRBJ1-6,TGTGCCAGTAACCCAGGGACTCCACGGGCTGATTCACCCCTCCACTTT,CASNPGTPRADSPLHF
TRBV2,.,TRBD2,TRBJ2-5,TGTGCCAGCAGTGTACTAGCGGGAGGGGCAGAGACCCAGTACTTC,CASSVLAGGAETQYF
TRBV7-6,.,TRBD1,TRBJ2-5,TGTGCCAGCAGCTTAGTATCGGCAGGGGGCGAGACCCAGTACTTC,CASSLVSAGGETQYF
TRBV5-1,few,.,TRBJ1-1,TGCGCCAGCAGCTTGGCTGGGCGAAGTCAAGCTTTCTTT,CASSLAGRSQAFF
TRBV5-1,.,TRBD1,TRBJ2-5,TGCGCCAGCAGCTTTAACAGGGGGCGAGAGACCCAGTACTTC,CASSFNRGRETQYF
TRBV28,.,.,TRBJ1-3,TGTGCCAGCAGTTTGCGGGGAACTGGAAACACCATATATTTT,CASSLRGTGNTIYF
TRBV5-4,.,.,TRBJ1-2,TGTGCCAGCAGATCAGGGTGGCGCTCCTATGGCTACACCTTC,CASRSGWRSYGYTF
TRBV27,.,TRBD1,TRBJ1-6,TGTGCCAGCAGTCCCTGGGACAGGGGGGGATCACCCCTCCACTTT,CASSPWDRGGSPLHF
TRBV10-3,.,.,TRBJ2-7,TGTGCCATCAGTGAGTCGGAGGTTAGCCTTTACGAGCAGTACTTC,CAISESEVSLYEQYF
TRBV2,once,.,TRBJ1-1,TGTGCCAGCAGCCCCGACATGATGAACACTGAAGCTTTCTTT,CASSPDMMNTEAFF
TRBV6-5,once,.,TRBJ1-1,TGTGTAGCGGGGAAGAGGGACACTGAAGCTTTCTTT,CVAGKRDTEAFF
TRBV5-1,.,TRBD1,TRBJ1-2,TGCGCCAGCAGCTTTGACAGGGCCCGATCTAACTATGGCTACACCTTC,CASSFDRARSNYGYTF
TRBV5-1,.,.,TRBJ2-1,TGCGCCAGCAGCGTCGCCGGGTCCGGGGATGAGCAGTTCTTC,CASSVAGSGDEQFF
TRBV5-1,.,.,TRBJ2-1,TGCGCCAGCAGCTTGGCTCCCGGGACTCCCAATGAGCAGTTCTTC,CASSLAPGTPNEQFF
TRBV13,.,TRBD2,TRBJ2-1,TGTGCCAGCAGGGGACTAGCGTACTACAATGAGCAGTTCTTC,CASRGLAYYNEQFF